This T cell receptor beta chain was identified in a study of OX40 agonist ivuxolimab in advanced cancers. General study findings and limits: Expanded clones belonging to CD8+ T cells outnumbered, on average, those of CD4+. Some nonresponders also had low normalized T-cell clonal expansion.

Profiled with immunoSEQ multiplex PCR; TCRdb holds only in-frame clones, not every one. The sample has just under 75,000 clones, about 90% seen once. This CDR3 region has 16 residues. J gave up 3 bases and V 3 bases, and 6 bases lay outside the gene matches. Germline CDR1 is SGHKS and CDR2 is YYEKEE (reference sequence). About this clone itself: Its antigen is undetermined.

The sequenced sample was CD4+ or CD8+ T cells sorted from blood, obtained in a trial of the OX40 agonist ivuxolimab. The chain combines TRBV5-5 with TRBJ2-3; 11 bases agree with TRBD2. This sequence was found in an adult with an advanced solid tumor such as melanoma, head and neck, liver or kidney cancer. The CDR3 nucleotides read TGTGCCAGCAGCTCAGTAGCGGGAGGGCCTACAGATACGCAGTATTTT. Its protein product is CASSSVAGGPTDTQYF.